This T cell receptor beta chain was sequenced for a study of shared clonotypes between healthy human individuals. Turning to the study itself: A donor's plate count was three for CD4 naive and three for CD4 memory; CD8 naive had two and CD8 memory one. Notes on the study in general: Some clonotypes were shared by all four sorted-subset donors, while others were not shared. The non-shared ones had lower generation probabilities than the shared ones.

The CDR3 runs 12 residues. CDR1 is SGHNT and CDR2 is YYREEE in the germline V gene (reference sequence). Between the trimmed V and J ends, which lost 0 bases and 8 bases, there was a span of 8 bases. Positive CCR7 selection of CD45RO-negative cells yielded the naive CD8 cells, and terminally differentiated effector memory CD45RA+ cells were excluded. Regarding this clone: Its antigen is not known.

Method: immunoSEQ multiplex PCR; TCRdb's copy keeps in-frame clones and lacks some. The sample records about 2.2 million clones, roughly 95% being singletons. The clonotype comes from a man between 18 and 35 years old in good health. Some clones in this sample may be carry-over from other donors' samples. Sequenced input: naive CD8+ T cells from PBMCs. This chain links TRBV5-4 with TRBJ1-2; D ambiguous. The CDR3 sequence: CASSLATEGYTF. The CDR3 DNA follows: TGTGCCAGCAGCTTGGCCACAGAGGGCTACACCTTC.